The TCR beta chain described here comes from a study of blood T cell repertoires in COVID-19. Overall study: The United States, Italy and Spain supplied acute and convalescent COVID-19 samples. PBMCs, B-cell-depleted T cells, or T cells provided the cDNA or gDNA that made up the material.

How the authors handled the data: Reference gene primer amplification in the assay estimated nucleated cell counts. Data came from immunoSEQ multiplex PCR; TCRdb stores just in-frame clones and leaves some out. D and trimming come from the DNA, and the V and J calls and clone size come from that table. This table holds thousands of clones, 80% to 90% found once. V lost 7 bases and J lost 5, with 14 bases in between. Germline V CDR1 and CDR2: LNHDA, SQIVND (reference sequence). The CDR3 covers 13 residues. The clonotype comes from a man aged 65 to 85 with active COVID-19. The sequenced sample consisted of peripheral blood. The chain uses TRBV19 and TRBJ2-5; tentative D call: TRBD1 (7 bases). CDR3 in DNA: TGTGCCAGTACCCCCAGGGGGAGGGAGACCCAGTACTTC. Its translation is CASTPRGRETQYF.